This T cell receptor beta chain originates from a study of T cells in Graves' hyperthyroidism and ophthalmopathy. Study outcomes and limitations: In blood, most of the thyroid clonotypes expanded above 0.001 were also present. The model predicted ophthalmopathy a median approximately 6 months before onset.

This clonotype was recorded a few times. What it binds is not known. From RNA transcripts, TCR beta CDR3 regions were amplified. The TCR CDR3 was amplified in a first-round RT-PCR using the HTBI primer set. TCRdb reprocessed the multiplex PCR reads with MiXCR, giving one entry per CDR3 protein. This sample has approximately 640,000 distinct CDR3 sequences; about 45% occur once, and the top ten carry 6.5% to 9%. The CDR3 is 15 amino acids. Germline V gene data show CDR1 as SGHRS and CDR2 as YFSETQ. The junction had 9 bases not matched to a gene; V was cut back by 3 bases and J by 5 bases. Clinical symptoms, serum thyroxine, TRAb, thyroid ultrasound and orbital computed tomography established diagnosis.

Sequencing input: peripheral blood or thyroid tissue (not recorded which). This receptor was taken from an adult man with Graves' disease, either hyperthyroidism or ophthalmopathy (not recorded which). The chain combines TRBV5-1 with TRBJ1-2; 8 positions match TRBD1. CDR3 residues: CASSSTGEGRYGYTF. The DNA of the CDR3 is TGCGCCAGCAGCTCGACAGGGGAAGGGCGGTATGGCTACACCTTC.